This T cell receptor (beta chain) was retrieved from a study of T-cell reconstitution after alpha-beta-depleted transplantation in children. Germline values: CDR1 LGHDT, CDR2 YNNKEL (reference sequence). The CDR3 sequence is 15 residues long. V shed 10 bases and J 1 base; nucleotides not matched to a gene: 11. Unique molecular identifiers featured in how the TCRbeta library was prepared. TCRdb re-called the PCR reads with MiXCR, one entry per CDR3 protein. The sample contains 210,000 or so distinct CDR3 sequences, 8% to 10% of which appear only once. V and J are TRBV3-1 and TRBJ2-7, with 9 bases fitting TRBD2. Sequencing used PBMCs from the stem cell graft donor, obtained from the stem cell graft. This clonotype was sampled from a human donor who donated a stem cell graft to a child with acute lymphoblastic leukemia. CDR3 DNA sequence: TGTGCCACCTCCTCCCGCGGGGGGGCTTCCTACGAGCAGTACTTC. It is translated as CATSSRGGASYEQYF.